This T cell receptor (beta chain) was retrieved from a study of CD4 and CD8 cells across lung adenocarcinoma regions. The patients had localized lung adenocarcinoma, a non-small cell subtype. For this clonotype: A junction boundary mismatches the germline segment, possibly from a read error.

Each CDR3 protein gets one entry after TCRdb re-called the PCR reads with MiXCR. The table has about 19,000 distinct CDR3 sequences, roughly 50% seen once. Germline lookup yields CDR1 WSHSY and CDR2 SAAADI. The CDR3 runs 14 residues. The TCR originated in a male donor with lung adenocarcinoma. The CD4 and CD8 labels of this study may be unreliable. J is TRBJ2-4 and V is TRBV10-2; D possibly corresponds to TRBD1 (7 bases). The sequenced sample consisted of CD4+ T cells from the margin of a lung tumor. The CDR3 DNA reads as TGCGGCGGCAGGGGGGTAGGGGGCAAAAACATTCAGTATTTC. It is translated as CGGRGVGGKNIQYF.